Below, 25 T cell receptor beta chains from the same sample are listed, as sequenced in a study of CD8 T cells in ankylosing spondylitis. Whole-study findings and limits: What appeared characteristic of ankylosing spondylitis blood was a TCR beta motif of 7 or 8 highly homologous variants.

TCRdb ran MiXCR on the 5' RACE reads and lists one entry per CDR3 protein. The sample records 700,000 or so distinct CDR3 sequences, roughly 20% being singletons. Antigens for these TCRs are unknown. The sequenced sample was blood, either unsorted or a sorted T cell fraction (not recorded which). All receptors derive from a male donor with ankylosing spondylitis.

This chain connects TRBV20-1 to TRBJ1-6; no clear D gene. This CDR3 has 12 amino acids. CDR1 and CDR2 from the germline V gene are DFQATT and SNEGSKA (reference sequence). Trimming stripped 0 bases from V and 9 bases from J, with 6 bases between. CDR3 nucleotide sequence: TGCAGTGCTAGAGATGGGATTTCACCCCTCCACTTT. Its protein is CSARDGISPLHF.

The chain recombines TRBV19 with TRBJ1-6, with a weak D call TRBD1 (5 bases). With 6 bases removed from V and 8 bases from J, the gap between germline ends came to 17 bases. CDR1 is LNHDA, CDR2 SQIVND, per germline (reference sequence). The CDR3 covers 15 residues. The CDR3 here is CASSPYGAQDSPLHF. DNA of the CDR3: TGTGCCAGTAGCCCGTACGGGGCACAAGATTCACCCCTCCACTTT.

This clonotype was detected only a few times. The J gene is TRBJ2-1, the V gene TRBV11-2; D remains unclear. The germline V gene encodes CDR1 SGHAT and CDR2 FQNNGV. The ends were cut back, 3 bases at V and 9 bases at J, with 15 bases in the middle. The CDR3 spans 14 residues. The CDR3 reads CASSFMLDEFEQFF. The CDR3, as DNA: TGTGCCAGCAGCTTTATGCTCGATGAATTTGAGCAGTTCTTC.

This clonotype has a handful of counts. The chain carries TRBV18 and TRBJ2-1, with 11 bases aligning to TRBD2. Trimming removed 6 bases from V and 9 bases from J; junction bases left unmatched: 7. This CDR3 has 14 residues. In germline, CDR1 is KGHSH, CDR2 LQKENI. CDR3 sequence: CASSLAGGLGEQFF. CDR3 coding DNA: TGTGCCAGCTCGCTAGCGGGAGGTTTAGGTGAGCAGTTCTTC.

This rearrangement joins TRBV30 to TRBJ2-5; TRBD1 or TRBD2 may be the D gene (5 bases each). The ends were cut back, 1 base at V and 10 bases at J, with 16 bases in the middle. CDR1 is GTSNPN and CDR2 is SVGIG in the germline V gene (reference sequence). The CDR3 loop spans 13 amino acids. The CDR3 reads CAWSAGDLFGQYF. CDR3 coding DNA: TGTGCCTGGAGTGCCGGGGACCTCTTTGGCCAGTACTTC.

The V gene is TRBV6-6, the J gene TRBJ2-3, with 7 bases lining up with TRBD1. The CDR3 totals 12 residues. CDR1 is MNHNY, CDR2 SVGAGI, per germline (reference sequence). Trimming at V came to 6 bases and at J to 4 bases, leaving 1 base not matched to a gene. The CDR3 loop reads CASRQGSDTQYF. In DNA form, the CDR3 reads TGTGCCAGCAGACAGGGGTCAGATACGCAGTATTTT.

The sample holds many counts of this clonotype. The CDR3 sequence is CASSLTGPYSYEQYF. In DNA form, the CDR3 reads TGTGCCAGCAGTCTGACAGGCCCGTACTCCTACGAGCAGTACTTC. The genes are TRBV27 and TRBJ2-7; possibly TRBD1 for D (6 bases). The CDR3 is 15 amino acids. V was cut by 5 bases and J by 0 bases, with 14 bases left in between. Germline CDR1 MNHEY, CDR2 SMNVEV (reference sequence).

This clonotype has more than one count but fewer than ten. The V and J genes are TRBV3-1 and TRBJ2-5; weak D call: TRBD2 (5 bases). The CDR3 has 14 amino acids. Germline V gene sequence: CDR1 LGHDT, CDR2 YNNKEL (reference sequence). The V and J ends lost 0 bases and 5 bases respectively, with 10 bases between them. For the CDR3, the DNA is TGTGCCAGCAGCCAAGAGGAAATAGCGGAGACCCAGTACTTC. Its protein is CASSQEEIAETQYF.

This clonotype was detected once. The chain uses TRBV7-2 and TRBJ2-3; possibly TRBD2 for D (6 bases). Germline CDR1 and CDR2: SGHTA and FQGNSA. V was trimmed by 4 bases and J by 3 bases, leaving 20 bases between them. The CDR3 runs to 17 residues. Here the CDR3 reads CASSSDGGGIRTDTQYF. DNA of the CDR3: TGTGCCAGCAGCTCTGACGGGGGTGGGATTAGGACAGATACGCAGTATTTT.

This chain links TRBV6-5 with TRBJ2-2, with 7 bases lining up with TRBD2. CDR3 length equals 19 residues. The germline CDR1 and CDR2 sequences are MNHEY and SVGAGI. Trimming at V came to 0 bases and at J to 0 bases, leaving 10 bases not matched to a gene. CDR3 DNA: TGTGCCAGCAGTTACTCGTCTGTCGGGGGGAGTACGAACACCGGGGAGCTGTTTTTT. Protein sequence: CASSYSSVGGSTNTGELFF.

This clonotype was seen more than once but under ten times. The chain uses TRBV2 and TRBJ2-2; TRBD1 is a possible D gene (6 bases). Germline CDR1 and CDR2: SNHLY and FYNNEI. The CDR3 has 14 amino acids. V lost 4 bases, J lost 4 bases, and 10 bases lay in between. In DNA, the CDR3 is TGTGCCAGCAGTGTATCAGGGGTCACCGGGGAGCTGTTTTTT. As protein: CASSVSGVTGELFF. The full variable domain, its missing parts supplied by reference TRBV2 and TRBJ2-2, is EPEVTQTPSHQVTQMGQEVILRCVPISNHLYFYWYRQILGQKVEFLVSFYNNEISEKSEIFDDQFSVERPDGSNFTLKIRSTKLEDSAMYFCASSVSGVTGELFFGEGSRLTVL.

The rearrangement uses TRBV29-1 and TRBJ1-3, with 9 bases identical to TRBD1. CDR3 size: 14 residues. Losses at the gene ends were 6 bases for V and 7 bases for J; bases not matched to a gene: 10. Germline loops: CDR1 SQVTM, CDR2 ANQGSEA. The CDR3 protein is CSVRTGTGWNTIYF. In nucleotides, the CDR3 is TGCAGCGTCCGGACCGGGACAGGGTGGAACACCATATATTTT.

The chain carries TRBV12-3 or TRBV12-4 and TRBJ2-7; 9 bases align to TRBD2. V was clipped by 6 bases and J by 5 bases; unmatched bases: 8. The CDR3 spans 14 residues. The CDR3 region has the DNA TGTGCCAGCAGGTACGGGACTAGCTACCACGAGCAGTACTTC. It specifies CASRYGTSYHEQYF.

The chain links TRBV4-3 to TRBJ2-7; TRBD2 might be the D (5 bases). CDR3 size: 16 residues. CDR1 is LGHNA and CDR2 is YSLEER in the germline V gene. V lost 0 bases, J lost 0 bases, and 12 bases lay in between. The CDR3 here is CASSQDQSSHSYEQYF. For the CDR3, the DNA is TGCGCCAGCAGCCAAGATCAGTCTAGCCACTCCTACGAGCAGTACTTC.

The table lists this clonotype with many counts. V and J are TRBV5-1 and TRBJ2-3; tentatively, D is TRBD2 (6 bases). The CDR3 covers 14 residues. The V gene's germline CDR1 is SGHRS and CDR2 YFSETQ. The V end lost 5 bases, the J end lost 2 bases, and 12 bases lay between the germline ends. CDR3 region: CASRRGGDTDTQYF. CDR3 sequence (DNA): TGCGCCAGCAGGCGGGGTGGAGACACAGATACGCAGTATTTT. Variable domain in full (rest from reference TRBV5-1 and TRBJ2-3): KAGVTQTPRYLIKTRGQQVTLSCSPISGHRSVSWYQQTPGQGLQFLFEYFSETQRNKGNFPGRFSGRQFSNSRSEMNVSTLELGDSALYLCASRRGGDTDTQYFGPGTRLTVL.

The chain is built from TRBV2 and TRBJ2-2; 7 bases are shared with TRBD1. CDR1 is SNHLY, CDR2 FYNNEI, per germline. The CDR3 consists of 13 residues. V lost 7 bases to trimming and J lost 5 bases; unmatched junction nucleotides: 4. The CDR3 region has the DNA TGTGCCAGCAAAACAGGGGAAACCGGGGAGCTGTTTTTT. Protein: CASKTGETGELFF.

This clonotype appeared a few times. V usage is TRBV2 and J usage is TRBJ1-2, with TRBD1 matching 7 bases. V lost 5 bases, J lost 8 bases, and 2 bases stayed unmatched. The germline CDR1 and CDR2 sequences are SNHLY and FYNNEI. This CDR3 is 11 amino acids long. Here the CDR3 DNA reads TGTGCCAGCAGTCCCAGGGGGGGCTACACCTTC. It translates to CASSPRGGYTF. Full variable domain (rest looked up from reference TRBV2 and TRBJ1-2): EPEVTQTPSHQVTQMGQEVILRCVPISNHLYFYWYRQILGQKVEFLVSFYNNEISEKSEIFDDQFSVERPDGSNFTLKIRSTKLEDSAMYFCASSPRGGYTFGSGTRLTVV.

The chain carries TRBV20-1 and TRBJ2-2, with D perhaps matching TRBD2 (5 bases). Trimming took 5 bases from V and 6 from J, leaving 19 bases between them. The CDR3 extends over 15 amino acids. Germline loops: CDR1 DFQATT, CDR2 SNEGSKA (reference sequence). The DNA for the CDR3 is TGCAGTGCTCGTACTAGAAGGCTTTCGGCCGGGGAGCTGTTTTTT. Protein product: CSARTRRLSAGELFF.

This clonotype was detected a few times. V and J are TRBV5-1 and TRBJ1-2; 8 bases are shared with TRBD1. The CDR3 spans 15 residues. V dropped 0 bases and J dropped 3; count of bases not matched to a gene: 4. The V gene's germline CDR1 is SGHRS and CDR2 YFSETQ. CDR3 residues: CASSLEDRAHYGYTF. The CDR3 nucleotides are TGCGCCAGCAGCTTGGAGGACAGGGCCCACTATGGCTACACCTTC.

DNA for the CDR3: TGTGCCATCAGTGCGGGGCCGTCGAACACTGAAGCTTTCTTT. As protein: CAISAGPSNTEAFF. The V call is TRBV10-3, the J call TRBJ1-1; TRBD1 is a possible D gene (5 bases). The germline gives CDR1 ENHRY, CDR2 SYGVKD. CDR3 size: 14 residues. V lost 4 bases and J lost 1, with 10 bases in between.

V is TRBV28 and J is TRBJ2-1, with TRBD1 identical over 8 bases. Looked up from germline, CDR1 is MDHEN and CDR2 is SYDVKM. J gave up 8 bases and V 5 bases, and 11 bases lay outside the gene matches. CDR3 length: 15 amino acids. In DNA, the CDR3 is TGTGCCAGCAGTCGTCCGGGACAGGTCTGGGATGAGCAGTTCTTC. Translation: CASSRPGQVWDEQFF.

This clonotype was seen a few times. This sequence joins TRBV6-1 and TRBJ1-5; possibly TRBD1 for D (6 bases). The CDR3 consists of 12 residues. Germline V gene lookup returns CDR1 MNHNS and CDR2 SASEGT. V lost 9 bases and J lost 5, with 11 bases in between. CDR3 region: CASGPGDQPQHF. The CDR3 nucleotides read TGTGCCAGTGGACCAGGGGATCAGCCCCAGCATTTT.

This clonotype has just a few counts. This chain links TRBV18 with TRBJ1-2; 10 positions match TRBD1. V lost 3 bases and J lost 7; bases outside the gene matches: 11. The CDR3 runs 16 residues. Germline CDR1 reads KGHSH; CDR2 reads LQKENI. The DNA of the CDR3 is TGTGCCAGCTCACCCTTACAGACAGGGGGCTTTCCTGGCTACACCTTC. Encoded protein: CASSPLQTGGFPGYTF.

The chain combines TRBV4-1 with TRBJ1-3; TRBD1 matches at 8 bases. The CDR3 is 17 amino acids. Germline CDR1 reads MGHRA; CDR2 reads YSYEKL. V trimming: 1 base; J trimming: 2 bases; junction bases outside the gene matches: 7. The CDR3 here is CASSQVQGAVAGNTIYF. DNA for the CDR3: TGCGCCAGCAGCCAAGTTCAGGGGGCCGTTGCTGGAAACACCATATATTTT.

This clonotype was counted between two and nine times. The chain employs TRBV4-3 and TRBJ2-7; 10 nucleotides align to TRBD2. J was trimmed by 3 bases and V by 0 bases; bases with no gene match: 8. This CDR3 is built from 17 residues. Germline assignment: CDR1 LGHNA and CDR2 YSLEER. The CDR3 is CASSQDWTSGWSYEQYF. In nucleotides, the CDR3 is TGCGCCAGCAGCCAAGATTGGACTAGCGGATGGAGCTACGAGCAGTACTTC.